The rows below give T cell receptor beta chains drawn from one sample of a study of blood T cells in healthy people across ages. TCRdb reanalysed the 5' RACE reads using MiXCR and keeps one entry per CDR3 protein. The sample consists of more than 800,000 distinct CDR3 sequences, 29% of them appearing once. The sequencing input was blood. These receptors came from a woman over 75 in good health. Both conserved end residues are part of each CDR3. Each record gives: J gene, V gene, clone size, D gene, CDR3 protein, CDR3 DNA. A D gene is named only where the DNA matches it firmly. Only some rows state a clone size, as once, few, many or a class for expanded clones.

J gene: TRBJ1-1
V gene: TRBV4-1
clone size: NA
D gene: TRBD1
CDR3 protein: CASSGQGQGNTEAFF
CDR3 DNA: TGCGCCAGCAGTGGGCAGGGACAGGGGAACACTGAAGCTTTCTTT

J gene: TRBJ2-1
V gene: TRBV6-5
clone size: many
D gene: TRBD2
CDR3 protein: CASSYSLEGLAENYEQFF
CDR3 DNA: TGTGCCAGCAGTTACTCGCTTGAGGGACTAGCGGAGAACTATGAGCAGTTCTTC

J gene: TRBJ1-2
V gene: TRBV20-1
clone size: few
D gene: TRBD1
CDR3 protein: CSAGSGQVNYGYTF
CDR3 DNA: TGCAGTGCTGGCTCGGGACAGGTTAACTATGGCTACACCTTC

J gene: TRBJ2-2
V gene: TRBV18
clone size: NA
D gene: NA
CDR3 protein: CASSNGATGELFF
CDR3 DNA: TGTGCCAGCTCAAATGGGGCCACCGGGGAGCTGTTTTTT

J gene: TRBJ2-1
V gene: TRBV6-1
clone size: NA
D gene: TRBD2
CDR3 protein: CASSEFFGLAGGVKFF
CDR3 DNA: TGTGCCAGCAGTGAATTTTTCGGACTAGCGGGAGGGGTGAAGTTCTTC

J gene: TRBJ2-1
V gene: TRBV20-1
clone size: many
D gene: TRBD2
CDR3 protein: CSARGGLAGGSSSYNEQFF
CDR3 DNA: TGCAGTGCGAGAGGGGGACTAGCGGGGGGCTCGAGCTCCTACAATGAGCAGTTCTTC

J gene: TRBJ2-3
V gene: TRBV5-1
clone size: many
D gene: TRBD2
CDR3 protein: CASSFTSGGHEDTQYF
CDR3 DNA: TGCGCCAGCAGCTTTACTAGCGGGGGCCACGAGGATACGCAGTATTTT

J gene: TRBJ1-5
V gene: TRBV5-5
clone size: few
D gene: NA
CDR3 protein: CASSLTLSNQPQHF
CDR3 DNA: TGTGCCAGCAGCTTGACCCTCTCCAATCAGCCCCAGCATTTT

J gene: TRBJ2-1
V gene: TRBV3-1
clone size: many
D gene: TRBD2
CDR3 protein: CASSHFSGGARYNEQFF
CDR3 DNA: TGTGCCAGCAGCCACTTTAGCGGGGGGGCCCGCTACAATGAGCAGTTCTTC

J gene: TRBJ1-1
V gene: TRBV15
clone size: many
D gene: NA
CDR3 protein: CATDQGMNTEAFF
CDR3 DNA: TGTGCCACTGACCAGGGGATGAACACTGAAGCTTTCTTT

J gene: TRBJ2-5
V gene: TRBV2
clone size: once
D gene: NA
CDR3 protein: CASSRTTRRETQYF
CDR3 DNA: TGTGCCAGCAGCCGGACCACTAGACGTGAGACCCAGTACTTC

J gene: TRBJ1-2
V gene: TRBV5-1
clone size: many
D gene: NA
CDR3 protein: CASSPGPVGGNYGYTF
CDR3 DNA: TGCGCCAGCAGTCCGGGTCCTGTAGGCGGTAACTATGGCTACACCTTC

J gene: TRBJ2-6
V gene: TRBV7-2
clone size: NA
D gene: TRBD2
CDR3 protein: CASSLEGRGGANVLTF
CDR3 DNA: TGTGCCAGCAGCTTAGAAGGGAGGGGTGGGGCCAACGTCCTGACTTTC

J gene: TRBJ2-5
V gene: TRBV18
clone size: once
D gene: TRBD1
CDR3 protein: CASSPRTGVSETQYF
CDR3 DNA: TGTGCCAGCTCACCCCGAACAGGGGTATCAGAGACCCAGTACTTC

J gene: TRBJ2-1
V gene: TRBV27
clone size: many
D gene: NA
CDR3 protein: CASSHLTVGFSNEQFF
CDR3 DNA: TGTGCCAGCAGTCATCTGACGGTGGGGTTCTCCAATGAGCAGTTCTTC

J gene: TRBJ2-2
V gene: TRBV12-3/TRBV12-4
clone size: NA
D gene: NA
CDR3 protein: CASSTGQPNTGELFF
CDR3 DNA: TGTGCCAGCAGTACCGGACAGCCGAACACCGGGGAGCTGTTTTTT

J gene: TRBJ2-7
V gene: TRBV5-1
clone size: NA
D gene: NA
CDR3 protein: CASRDRKYEQYF
CDR3 DNA: TGCGCCAGCAGAGACAGGAAATACGAGCAGTACTTC

J gene: TRBJ2-7
V gene: TRBV10-1
clone size: NA
D gene: TRBD1
CDR3 protein: CASSETGTGNDEQYF
CDR3 DNA: TGCGCCAGCAGCGAGACCGGGACAGGGAACGACGAGCAGTACTTC

J gene: TRBJ2-3
V gene: TRBV2
clone size: few
D gene: TRBD2
CDR3 protein: CASRGFSGGASHTQYF
CDR3 DNA: TGTGCCAGCAGGGGTTTTAGCGGGGGGGCCAGTCATACGCAGTATTTT

J gene: TRBJ1-1
V gene: TRBV27
clone size: once
D gene: TRBD1
CDR3 protein: CASSLSFRGSEAFF
CDR3 DNA: TGTGCCAGCAGTTTATCTTTCAGGGGGTCTGAAGCTTTCTTT

J gene: TRBJ1-5
V gene: TRBV6-5
clone size: few
D gene: TRBD1
CDR3 protein: CASSYEAGGQPQHF
CDR3 DNA: TGTGCCAGCAGTTACGAGGCAGGGGGTCAGCCCCAGCATTTT

J gene: TRBJ1-4
V gene: TRBV20-1
clone size: NA
D gene: NA
CDR3 protein: CSATEPGFYNEKLFF
CDR3 DNA: TGCAGTGCGACAGAACCAGGGTTCTATAATGAAAAACTGTTTTTT

J gene: TRBJ1-5
V gene: TRBV28
clone size: NA
D gene: NA
CDR3 protein: CATGPGGPQPQHF
CDR3 DNA: TGTGCCACCGGTCCCGGGGGGCCTCAGCCCCAGCATTTT

J gene: TRBJ2-1
V gene: TRBV5-1
clone size: many
D gene: TRBD1
CDR3 protein: CASSLGDRDHNEQFF
CDR3 DNA: TGCGCCAGCAGCTTGGGGGACAGGGACCACAATGAGCAGTTCTTC

J gene: TRBJ2-5
V gene: TRBV2
clone size: many
D gene: TRBD2
CDR3 protein: CASSETRRGVVETQYF
CDR3 DNA: TGTGCCAGCAGTGAAACGCGTCGGGGGGTGGTAGAGACCCAGTACTTC

J gene: TRBJ1-5
V gene: TRBV28
clone size: NA
D gene: NA
CDR3 protein: CASTFYSNQPQHF
CDR3 DNA: TGTGCCAGCACGTTCTATAGCAATCAGCCCCAGCATTTT

J gene: TRBJ2-7
V gene: TRBV15
clone size: many
D gene: NA
CDR3 protein: CATSRDHVSGRYF
CDR3 DNA: TGTGCCACCAGCAGAGATCATGTTTCAGGCCGGTACTTC

J gene: TRBJ2-1
V gene: TRBV20-1
clone size: many
D gene: TRBD2
CDR3 protein: CSARVLAVEQFF
CDR3 DNA: TGCAGTGCTAGAGTCCTAGCGGTTGAGCAGTTCTTC

J gene: TRBJ2-5
V gene: TRBV18
clone size: few
D gene: TRBD2
CDR3 protein: CASSPPGLGGETQYF
CDR3 DNA: TGTGCCAGCTCACCACCGGGACTAGGGGGGGAGACCCAGTACTTC

J gene: TRBJ2-6
V gene: TRBV25-1
clone size: many
D gene: NA
CDR3 protein: CASRQTAYSGANVLTF
CDR3 DNA: TGTGCCAGCAGGCAGACGGCATACTCTGGGGCCAACGTCCTGACTTTC

J gene: TRBJ2-7
V gene: TRBV20-1
clone size: NA
D gene: NA
CDR3 protein: CSAKTSVGSYEQYF
CDR3 DNA: TGCAGTGCTAAGACTAGTGTCGGCTCCTACGAGCAGTACTTC

J gene: TRBJ2-5
V gene: TRBV11-3
clone size: many
D gene: TRBD1
CDR3 protein: CASSSVLDRAQETQYF
CDR3 DNA: TGTGCCAGCAGCTCCGTGCTGGACAGGGCCCAAGAGACCCAGTACTTC

J gene: TRBJ2-7
V gene: TRBV15
clone size: many
D gene: TRBD2
CDR3 protein: CATRIAGAVSYEQYF
CDR3 DNA: TGTGCCACCCGAATAGCGGGGGCCGTTTCCTACGAGCAGTACTTC

J gene: TRBJ1-6
V gene: TRBV7-2
clone size: many
D gene: TRBD1
CDR3 protein: CASSFSRTGQGSPLHF
CDR3 DNA: TGTGCCAGCAGCTTTTCCAGGACAGGGCAGGGTTCACCCCTCCACTTT

J gene: TRBJ1-1
V gene: TRBV7-9
clone size: NA
D gene: NA
CDR3 protein: CATLRRQGNTEAFF
CDR3 DNA: TGTGCCACCCTCCGAAGGCAGGGCAACACTGAAGCTTTCTTT

J gene: TRBJ2-7
V gene: TRBV9
clone size: NA
D gene: NA
CDR3 protein: CASSVRDGSYEQYF
CDR3 DNA: TGTGCCAGCAGCGTTAGGGACGGAAGCTACGAGCAGTACTTC

J gene: TRBJ1-2
V gene: TRBV7-2
clone size: many
D gene: TRBD1
CDR3 protein: CASKGGTALYGYTF
CDR3 DNA: TGTGCCAGCAAGGGAGGGACAGCACTCTATGGCTACACCTTC

J gene: TRBJ2-1
V gene: TRBV20-1
clone size: once
D gene: NA
CDR3 protein: CSARVSGPSSHNKQFF
CDR3 DNA: TGCAGTGCTAGAGTCTCGGGGCCTAGCTCCCACAATAAGCAGTTCTTC

J gene: TRBJ2-5
V gene: TRBV12-3/TRBV12-4
clone size: many
D gene: NA
CDR3 protein: CASSSSTETQYF
CDR3 DNA: TGTGCCAGCAGTTCATCAACGGAGACCCAGTACTTC

J gene: TRBJ2-7
V gene: TRBV28
clone size: many
D gene: NA
CDR3 protein: CASRKVGGASYEQYF
CDR3 DNA: TGTGCCAGCAGGAAGGTGGGGGGGGCTTCCTACGAGCAGTACTTC

J gene: TRBJ2-3
V gene: TRBV6-5
clone size: many
D gene: TRBD2
CDR3 protein: CASRIAGGSTDTQYF
CDR3 DNA: TGTGCCAGCAGAATAGCGGGGGGTAGCACAGATACGCAGTATTTT

J gene: TRBJ2-7
V gene: TRBV11-3
clone size: NA
D gene: NA
CDR3 protein: CASSLAPLGEQYF
CDR3 DNA: TGTGCCAGCAGCTTAGCCCCCCTAGGCGAGCAGTACTTC

J gene: TRBJ2-7
V gene: TRBV7-6
clone size: many
D gene: TRBD1
CDR3 protein: CASNPACPPGQGDEQYF
CDR3 DNA: TGTGCCAGCAACCCAGCTTGTCCTCCGGGACAGGGGGACGAGCAGTACTTC

J gene: TRBJ2-5
V gene: TRBV12-3/TRBV12-4
clone size: many
D gene: TRBD1
CDR3 protein: CASSVGQGLETQYF
CDR3 DNA: TGTGCCAGCAGTGTCGGACAGGGCCTGGAGACCCAGTACTTC